This T cell receptor (beta chain) was observed in a study of blood T cell repertoires in COVID-19. Study-wide background: From T cells, B-cell-depleted T cells, or PBMCs came the material, which was cDNA or gDNA.

The CDR3 spans 11 residues. With 4 bases removed from V and 6 bases from J, the gap between germline ends came to 10 bases. The germline V gene encodes CDR1 SQVTM and CDR2 ANQGSEA. Sequencing used immunoSEQ multiplex PCR; TCRdb keeps in-frame clones, though not all of them. This table holds 200,000 to 250,000 clones, around 90% found once. There are a few counts of this clone. V is TRBV29-1 and J is TRBJ2-7, with no clear D. Specimen: peripheral blood. The origin of this receptor is a man younger than 35 with active or convalescent COVID-19. As DNA, the CDR3 is TGCAGCGTTGTCCCCCCTCCCGAGCAGTACTTC. Protein product: CSVVPPPEQYF.